These 11 T cell receptor beta chains were sequenced from one sample in a study of identifying expanded T cells in peripheral blood. Sequencing was performed with immunoSEQ multiplex PCR; in TCRdb, only in-frame clones are kept and a portion is missing. The sample carries approximately 140,000 clones, roughly 90% recorded once. Sequences were obtained from blood. The receptors were sampled from a person aged 18 to 70 in good health.

V gene TRBV6-5 combines with J gene TRBJ2-7, with 8 bases identical to TRBD1. This CDR3 is 13 amino acids long. Germline CDR1 MNHEY, CDR2 SVGAGI. The trim removed 4 bases at V and 6 bases at J, leaving 5 bases unmatched. The CDR3 region has the DNA TGTGCCAGCAGTTCAGGACAGGGAGCCGAGCAGTACTTC. This sequence encodes CASSSGQGAEQYF.

This chain links TRBV11-3 with TRBJ1-1, with 8 nucleotides matching TRBD1. V dropped 5 bases and J dropped 0; count of bases not matched to a gene: 5. Per the germline V gene, CDR1 is SGHNT and CDR2 is YENEEA. This CDR3 comprises 15 residues. The CDR3 nucleotides read TGTGCCAGCAGCCGCGGACAGGGCATGAACACTGAAGCTTTCTTT. Protein sequence: CASSRGQGMNTEAFF.

This clone was detected only a few times. CDR3 DNA: TGTGCCAGCTCGGGTGGGACCCAAGAGACCCAGTACTTC. It encodes CASSGGTQETQYF. The chain joins TRBV18 to TRBJ2-5; D may match TRBD1 or TRBD2 (5 bases each). Germline values: CDR1 KGHSH, CDR2 LQKENI. CDR3 length: 13 amino acids. The ends were cut back, 6 bases at V and 1 base at J, with 9 bases in the middle.

This clone was picked up one time. The rearrangement joins TRBV5-8 to TRBJ2-7; D might be TRBD2 (6 bases). V was shortened by 4 bases and J by 0 bases, with 20 bases between the two germline ends. Germline V lookup: CDR1 SGHTS, CDR2 YDEGEE. There are 17 residues in the CDR3. Here the CDR3 DNA reads TGTGCCAGCAGCGCCCGAGTAATGGGGGGAAGCTCCTACGAGCAGTACTTC. Its translation is CASSARVMGGSSYEQYF.

CDR3 coding DNA: TGTGCCAGTAGTCGGAAAGGGTCAGGGCAGCCCCAGCATTTT. As protein: CASSRKGSGQPQHF. This chain links TRBV19 with TRBJ1-5; weak D call: TRBD1 (5 bases). This CDR3 comprises 14 residues. Germline V CDR1 and CDR2: LNHDA, SQIVND (reference sequence). The V and J ends lost 5 bases and 7 bases respectively, with 15 bases between them.

A few counts support this clone. The rearrangement uses TRBV4-2 and TRBJ1-5; D remains unclear. The V and J ends lost 0 bases and 1 base respectively, with 7 bases between them. This CDR3 contains 15 residues. Germline V gene sequence: CDR1 LGHNA, CDR2 YNFKEQ. DNA for the CDR3: TGTGCCAGCAGCCAAGATACCGTGAGCAATCAGCCCCAGCATTTT. Translated, it gives CASSQDTVSNQPQHF.

The chain combines TRBV5-1 with TRBJ1-1; no clear D. This CDR3 contains 15 residues. V lost 0 bases to trimming and J lost 3 bases, with 12 bases between them. Germline loops: CDR1 SGHRS, CDR2 YFSETQ. This CDR3 reads CASSLGEGEYTEAFF. DNA for the CDR3: TGCGCCAGCAGCTTGGGGGAGGGTGAGTACACTGAAGCTTTCTTT.

This chain connects TRBV7-3 to TRBJ2-5; TRBD2 is a possible D gene (6 bases). The germline V gene has CDR1 SGHTA and CDR2 FQGTGA. V dropped 5 bases and J dropped 1 base, with 8 bases sitting between them. CDR3 length: 13 amino acids. This CDR3 reads CASSRDFQETQYF. The CDR3 nucleotides read TGTGCCAGCAGCCGGGACTTCCAAGAGACCCAGTACTTC.

The genes are TRBV7-9 and TRBJ2-1; D gene unclear. The CDR3 is 13 amino acids. V was clipped by 5 bases and J by 10 bases, with 15 bases between them. Germline lookup yields CDR1 SEHNR and CDR2 FQNEAQ (reference sequence). This CDR3 reads CASSPEVIGEQFF. CDR3 DNA: TGTGCCAGCAGCCCCGAGGTGATTGGGGAGCAGTTCTTC.

The rearrangement joins TRBV19 to TRBJ1-2, with no clear D. Looked up from germline, CDR1 is LNHDA and CDR2 is SQIVND (reference sequence). Trimming stripped 7 bases from V and 4 bases from J, with 16 bases between. The CDR3 is made up of 14 amino acids. In nucleotides, the CDR3 is TGTGCCAGTACCCCGACCGAAGCGGGCTATGGCTACACCTTC. Translation: CASTPTEAGYGYTF.

The chain links TRBV7-9 to TRBJ1-1; no firm D call. This CDR3 comprises 14 residues. Trimming cost V 2 bases and J 3 bases, with 10 bases left between them. The germline V gene encodes CDR1 SEHNR and CDR2 FQNEAQ (reference sequence). The CDR3 region is CASSLIQRDTEAFF. CDR3 in DNA: TGTGCCAGCAGCTTAATTCAGAGAGACACTGAAGCTTTCTTT.